What follows is one TCR beta chain and its context. The data belong to a study of blood T cell repertoires in COVID-19. Study at large: The samples span acute and convalescent COVID-19 from the United States, Italy and Spain. In each case, the material was cDNA or gDNA derived from T cells, B-cell-depleted T cells, or PBMCs.

As handled by the study authors: Nucleated cell counts were estimated from reference gene primer amplification. Sequencing was performed with immunoSEQ multiplex PCR; in TCRdb, only in-frame clones are kept and a portion is missing. V and J calls and clone size are given by that table; D and trimming were obtained from the DNA. The sample lists 85,000 to 95,000 clones, about nine tenths seen once, with under 0.6% in the top ten. V lost 4 bases and J lost 6, with 13 bases in between. Germline CDR1 is SGHRS and CDR2 is YFSETQ. The CDR3 spans 14 residues. The source of this sequence is a man aged 55 to 69 with acute or convalescent COVID-19. Material: peripheral blood. This chain connects TRBV5-1 to TRBJ2-2; D is possibly TRBD2 (5 bases). For the CDR3, the DNA is TGCGCCAGCAGCCCCCTAGCCGTTGCCGGGGAGCTGTTTTTT. Translation: CASSPLAVAGELFF.